A single sample is the source of the 5 T cell receptor beta chains below, sequenced in a study of T cells in localized non-small cell lung cancer (dated by TCRdb to about 2020). The method was the immunoSEQ multiplex PCR assay. TCRdb stores this immuneACCESS table with in-frame sequences only. Part of the clones is absent; in the studies checked, under half of the shortfall reflects unresolved V genes, and no reason is known for the rest. The sample includes 2,500 to 3,500 clones, with roughly a quarter observed a single time. Roughly 5% of the sample goes to the ten largest clones. The starting material was lung tumor tissue, obtained before any cancer treatment. These receptors came from a female donor of 60 years or more with stage I lung adenocarcinoma.

In its sample, this clone ranks as medium-sized (0.01 to 0.1%). The chain has TRBV19 and TRBJ1-1; no clear D. The germline CDR1 and CDR2 sequences are LNHDA and SQIVND (reference sequence). Between the trimmed V and J ends, which lost 5 bases and 6 bases, there was a span of 22 bases. This CDR3 is 16 amino acids long. CDR3 in amino acids: CASSPSQLSVSAEAFF. CDR3 in DNA: TGTGCCAGTAGTCCATCCCAGCTCTCGGTATCAGCTGAAGCTTTCTTT.

The rearrangement links TRBV19 to TRBJ1-1, with 7 nucleotides matching TRBD1. The CDR3 totals 13 residues. With V trimmed by 9 bases and J by 0 bases, 4 bases remained unmatched. The V gene's germline CDR1 is LNHDA and CDR2 SQIVND (reference sequence). CDR3 in DNA: TGTGCCAGCGGACAGGCCTTGAACACTGAAGCTTTCTTT. It specifies CASGQALNTEAFF.

This chain links TRBV11-3 with TRBJ2-5; 8 bases match TRBD1. Losses at the gene ends were 5 bases for V and 3 bases for J; bases not matched to a gene: 5. The CDR3 consists of 14 residues. Germline V gives CDR1 SGHNT, CDR2 YENEEA. DNA for the CDR3: TGTGCCAGCAGCCCCCAACAGGGGGAAGAGACCCAGTACTTC. Its translation is CASSPQQGEETQYF.

This clone has just a few counts. This rearrangement joins TRBV6-8 to TRBJ2-1; no definite D call. The V end was cut by 6 bases, the J end by 2 bases, with 20 bases between. The germline gives CDR1 MNHGY, CDR2 SAAAGT. The CDR3 loop spans 17 amino acids. In DNA form, the CDR3 reads TGTGCCAGCAGACCCTCGAACCCCCCCGCAGCCTACAATGAGCAGTTCTTC. Encoded protein: CASRPSNPPAAYNEQFF.

This clone has only a few counts. The chain employs TRBV10-3 and TRBJ2-3; the match to TRBD2 covers 9 bases. J lost 2 bases, V lost 6 bases, and 6 bases had no gene match. The CDR3 covers 15 residues. Germline CDR1 is ENHRY and CDR2 is SYGVKD. CDR3 nucleotide sequence: TGTGCCATCAGAAATAGCGGGAGTGACACAGATACGCAGTATTTT. Its protein product is CAIRNSGSDTDTQYF.